The next 27 T cell receptor beta chains were all read from a single sample in a study of beta chain features in type 1 diabetes. These receptors lack a known antigen. Study-wide results and caveats: Moderate but significant shortening of TCRB CDR3s was recorded in all four CD4+ subsets from Type 1 diabetes patients.

Every bit of the isolated RNA underwent reverse transcription, so sequencing read expressed TCRB transcripts. Sequencing used immunoSEQ multiplex PCR; TCRdb keeps in-frame clones, though not all of them. This table holds 300,000 to 400,000 clones, about a tenth found once. Sequenced input: central memory CD4+ T cells from blood. The receptor set was obtained from a man aged 25 to 45 with type 1 diabetes.

This clone has just a few counts. This chain links TRBV14 with TRBJ2-2; the D is unclear. Germline CDR1 reads SGHDN; CDR2 reads FVKESK. V gave up 4 bases and J gave up 2 bases, with 8 bases separating them. The CDR3 loop spans 14 amino acids. The CDR3 sequence is CASSLRHNTGELFF. CDR3 DNA: TGTGCCAGCAGCCTGAGACACAACACCGGGGAGCTGTTTTTT.

V usage is TRBV11-2 and J usage is TRBJ1-1, with D unclear. This CDR3 contains 11 residues. CDR1 SGHAT and CDR2 FQNNGV come from the germline V gene. V lost 8 bases to trimming and J lost 5 bases, with 9 bases between them. The CDR3 DNA reads as TGTGCCAGCCGTCTCGGGACTGAAGCTTTCTTT. This sequence encodes CASRLGTEAFF.

V usage is TRBV6-5 and J usage is TRBJ1-1; 8 positions agree with TRBD1. Germline loops: CDR1 MNHEY, CDR2 SVGAGI. This CDR3 has 13 amino acids. With V trimmed by 9 bases and J by 3 bases, 6 bases remained unmatched. CDR3 nucleotides: TGTGCCAGAGCAGGGGGCGCCGACACTGAAGCTTTCTTT. Translated: CARAGGADTEAFF.

This clone has just a few counts. V gene TRBV5-6 combines with J gene TRBJ2-1; D is possibly TRBD2 (6 bases). In germline, CDR1 is SGHDT, CDR2 YYEEEE. The CDR3 has 15 residues. V lost 1 base, J lost 5 bases, and 13 bases lay in between. CDR3: CASSLRRAAHNEQFF. In nucleotides, the CDR3 is TGTGCCAGCAGCTTGAGGAGGGCTGCTCACAATGAGCAGTTCTTC.

In DNA, the CDR3 is TGTGCCAGCAGTATTCAGGGGGCGGAGAACACTGAAGCTTTCTTT. Translation gives CASSIQGAENTEAFF. The chain joins TRBV2 to TRBJ1-1; 8 nucleotides line up with TRBD1. CDR3 size: 15 residues. With 5 bases clipped from V and 1 base from J, the junction kept 6 bases outside the gene matches. Germline V gene lookup returns CDR1 SNHLY and CDR2 FYNNEI.

The rearrangement links TRBV2 to TRBJ1-5, with D possibly TRBD1 on 5 matching bases. The CDR3 contains 14 residues. The V end was cut by 3 bases, the J end by 5 bases, with 11 bases between. The V gene's germline CDR1 is SNHLY and CDR2 FYNNEI. The CDR3 here is CASSESREDQPQHF. CDR3 sequence (DNA): TGTGCCAGCAGTGAGTCCAGGGAGGATCAGCCCCAGCATTTT.

In this sample, this clone turned up a few times. This same CDR3 is encoded by further DNA sequences in the sample. V is TRBV9 and J is TRBJ1-3, with D hard to call. The V end lost 2 bases, the J end lost 0 bases, and 3 bases lay between the germline ends. This CDR3 has 13 residues. Germline CDR1 is SGDLS and CDR2 is YYNGEE. The CDR3 region is CASSVGSGNTIYF. The CDR3 DNA reads TGTGCCAGCAGCGTTGGCTCTGGAAACACCATATATTTT.

This sequence joins TRBV7-2 and TRBJ2-3, with a possible D match to TRBD2 (5 bases). CDR1 SGHTA and CDR2 FQGNSA come from the germline V gene. The CDR3 length is 14 residues. V lost 6 bases and J lost 6, with 16 bases in between. CDR3 loop: CASSYTGLADTQYF. The CDR3 coding sequence is TGTGCCAGCAGTTACACGGGGTTAGCGGATACGCAGTATTTT.

This clone was observed a handful of times. The chain couples TRBV2 to TRBJ2-2; either TRBD1 or TRBD2 may fit D (6 bases each). This CDR3 has 14 amino acids. Germline V gene lookup returns CDR1 SNHLY and CDR2 FYNNEI. Trimming removed 8 bases from V and 2 bases from J, with 12 bases in between. CDR3 coding DNA: TGTGCCAGCGGGGGGCAAGCCAACACCGGGGAGCTGTTTTTT. Protein product: CASGGQANTGELFF.

Only a few counts were recorded for this clone. The rearrangement uses TRBV6-5 and TRBJ2-7; 11 bases match TRBD2. Germline V lookup: CDR1 MNHEY, CDR2 SVGAGI. CDR3 length: 15 amino acids. The V segment lost 4 bases and the J segment 5 bases; nucleotides outside the gene matches: 7. CDR3 sequence: CASSSVAGGSNEQYF. CDR3 bases: TGTGCCAGCAGTTCTGTAGCGGGGGGGAGTAACGAGCAGTACTTC.

V is TRBV5-1 and J is TRBJ2-4; 8 bases agree with TRBD1. The J segment lost 6 bases and the V segment lost 5 bases, leaving 7 bases of the junction unmatched. The CDR3 is 14 amino acids. Germline CDR1 is SGHRS and CDR2 is YFSETQ. The CDR3 region is CASRMTGDGNIQYF. CDR3 coding DNA: TGCGCCAGCAGGATGACAGGGGACGGAAACATTCAGTACTTC.

At least ten counts were recorded for this clone. The J gene is TRBJ2-1, the V gene TRBV13; the match to TRBD1 covers 11 bases. Germline assignment: CDR1 PRHDT and CDR2 FYEKMQ (reference sequence). CDR3 length: 17 amino acids. V shed 5 bases, J shed 4 bases, and the junction held 10 bases outside the gene matches. For the CDR3, the DNA is TGTGCCAGCAGCCTACAAACCGGGACAGGGGGTTACAATGAGCAGTTCTTC. It specifies CASSLQTGTGGYNEQFF.

This clone was counted at least ten times. The chain couples TRBV4-1 to TRBJ1-3, with D perhaps matching TRBD1 (6 bases). Looked up from germline, CDR1 is MGHRA and CDR2 is YSYEKL. This CDR3 contains 17 residues. The V and J ends lost 0 bases and 4 bases respectively, with 16 bases between them. CDR3 residues: CASSQEHATGGGNTIYF. DNA for the CDR3: TGCGCCAGCAGCCAAGAGCATGCGACAGGCGGGGGAAACACCATATATTTT.

This clone appeared a few times. This chain joins TRBV2 and TRBJ2-6, with 9 bases lining up with TRBD1. Trimming removed 5 bases from V and 2 bases from J; junction bases left unmatched: 16. Germline values: CDR1 SNHLY, CDR2 FYNNEI. The CDR3 has 20 residues. The CDR3 loop is CASSFTGQGYLSTGANVLTF. The DNA for the CDR3 is TGTGCCAGCAGTTTCACGGGACAGGGATATCTTTCTACTGGGGCCAACGTCCTGACTTTC.

This clone came up a few times. The CDR3 spells CASSRELQGNYGYTF. CDR3 nucleotides: TGTGCCAGCAGCCGAGAGTTACAGGGGAACTATGGCTACACCTTC. The chain employs TRBV6-5 and TRBJ1-2; TRBD1 agrees at 7 bases. The CDR3 spans 15 residues. Germline V CDR1 and CDR2: MNHEY, SVGAGI. After removal of 6 bases from V and 2 bases from J, the junction contained 9 bases not matched to a gene.

This clone was counted a few times. This sequence joins TRBV21-1 and TRBJ2-7; the table's TRBD2 call for D was not verified on the DNA. TRBV21-1 is assigned pseudogene status. The CDR3 extends over 16 amino acids. DNA for the CDR3: TGTGCCAGCAGCATCGGGACTCCTGGACTAACCTACGAGCAGTACTTC. It encodes CASSIGTPGLTYEQYF.

The chain uses TRBV6-1 and TRBJ1-6, with 7 bases matching TRBD1. The CDR3 is 14 amino acids. The V gene end was trimmed by 6 bases and the J gene end by 6 bases; junction bases not matched to a gene: 5. Germline V gene data show CDR1 as MNHNS and CDR2 as SASEGT. Here the CDR3 reads CASSPDRVNSPLHF. Written as DNA, the CDR3 is TGTGCCAGCAGCCCCGACAGGGTTAATTCACCCCTCCACTTT.

This clone was detected a few times. The V and J genes are TRBV7-6 and TRBJ2-3; 12 nucleotides agree with TRBD2. CDR1 is SGHVS, CDR2 FNYEAQ, per germline. The length of the CDR3 is 19 residues. The V segment lost 4 bases and the J segment 2 bases; nucleotides outside the gene matches: 13. The CDR3 is CASSSTTSGGTLDTDTQYF. CDR3 in DNA: TGTGCCAGCAGCTCCACAACTAGCGGGGGGACTCTTGACACAGATACGCAGTATTTT.

This sequence joins TRBV18 and TRBJ1-5, with a possible D match to TRBD1 (6 bases). Deletions cut 1 base from V and 9 bases from J, with 16 bases between. Per the germline V gene, CDR1 is KGHSH and CDR2 is LQKENI. CDR3 length: 15 amino acids. For the CDR3, the DNA is TGTGCCAGCTCACCACTCGGTCAGGGGCTAGGGCCCCAGCATTTT. It yields the protein CASSPLGQGLGPQHF. Combining the CDR3 with reference TRBV18 and TRBJ1-5 gives the whole variable domain NAGVMQNPRHLVRRRGQEARLRCSPMKGHSHVYWYRQLPEEGLKFMVYLQKENIIDESGMPKERFSAEFPKEGPSILRIQQVVRGDSAAYFCASSPLGQGLGPQHFGDGTRLSIL.

V usage is TRBV10-1 and J usage is TRBJ2-5, with D possibly being TRBD1 or TRBD2 (5 bases each). The CDR3 totals 14 residues. Germline V gene data show CDR1 as WNHNN and CDR2 as SYGVQD (reference sequence). V lost 5 bases and J 5 bases, leaving 15 bases between the germline ends. The CDR3 nucleotides are TGCGCCAGCAGTTCAGGTGGGACGCGGGAGACCCAGTACTTC. It codes for CASSSGGTRETQYF.

This clone was recorded a few times. A read error may produce the germline difference seen at one junction end. The chain recombines TRBV2 with TRBJ2-7; D tentatively reads TRBD1 or TRBD2 (6 bases each). CDR1 and CDR2 (germline): SNHLY, FYNNEI. This CDR3 has 10 amino acids. CDR3 in DNA: TGTGCCAGCAGGCGGGAACAGGGTAACTTC. It codes for CASRREQGNF.

This clone was detected only a few times. The chain employs TRBV5-1 and TRBJ1-1; D remains ambiguous. There are 13 residues in the CDR3. Per the germline V gene, CDR1 is SGHRS and CDR2 is YFSETQ. The V gene lost 0 bases and the J gene lost 3 bases, with 6 bases spanning the gap. CDR3 loop: CASSLVVDTEAFF. The DNA for the CDR3 is TGCGCCAGCAGCTTGGTAGTCGACACTGAAGCTTTCTTT.

The V and J genes are TRBV5-1 and TRBJ2-2; D is perhaps TRBD1 (6 bases). CDR1 is SGHRS, CDR2 YFSETQ, per germline. The length of the CDR3 is 15 residues. V was pared by 0 bases and J by 5 bases, with 11 bases between. CDR3 residues: CASSLVDRRTGELFF. The CDR3 DNA follows: TGCGCCAGCAGCTTGGTCGACAGGAGAACCGGGGAGCTGTTTTTT.

This clone has more than one count but fewer than ten. The chain links TRBV6-6 to TRBJ2-1; D uncertain. There are 12 residues in the CDR3. Between the trimmed V and J ends, which lost 6 bases and 4 bases, there was a span of 7 bases. Per germline, CDR1 MNHNY and CDR2 SVGAGI (reference sequence). The CDR3 spells CASSPHYNEQFF. CDR3 nucleotide sequence: TGTGCCAGCAGCCCACATTACAATGAGCAGTTCTTC.

The chain joins TRBV7-9 to TRBJ2-5, with D unresolved. The germline V gene has CDR1 SEHNR and CDR2 FQNEAQ (reference sequence). The V gene lost 2 bases and the J gene lost 4 bases, with 8 bases spanning the gap. There are 13 residues in the CDR3. DNA of the CDR3: TGTGCCAGCAGCTTACCTCTCATAGAGACCCAGTACTTC. The encoded protein is CASSLPLIETQYF.

This clone was picked up many times. The genes are TRBV14 and TRBJ2-3; D call uncertain. Per the germline V gene, CDR1 is SGHDN and CDR2 is FVKESK. The CDR3 runs to 14 residues. V was trimmed by 1 base and J by 6 bases, leaving 11 bases between them. The CDR3: CASSQGGPADTQYF. The CDR3, as DNA: TGTGCCAGCAGCCAAGGAGGCCCCGCCGATACGCAGTATTTT.

This clone appeared a few times. This chain joins TRBV9 and TRBJ1-4; 8 nucleotides align to TRBD1. The junction had 7 bases not matched to a gene; V was cut back by 4 bases and J by 5 bases. This CDR3 is 15 amino acids long. Per the germline V gene, CDR1 is SGDLS and CDR2 is YYNGEE. The CDR3 is CASSPQGARNEKLFF. In DNA, the CDR3 is TGTGCCAGCAGCCCTCAGGGGGCCCGGAATGAAAAACTGTTTTTT.